A selection of T cell receptor beta chains follows, all from one sample in a study of CD8 T cells in Susac syndrome. TCRdb passed the immunoSEQ multiplex PCR reads through MiXCR, listing each CDR3 protein once. The sample lists about 180,000 distinct CDR3 sequences; roughly 94% were seen once. Source material: CD4+ T cells from PBMCs. These receptors were collected from a human donor with Susac syndrome. CDR3s include the opening cysteine and the closing phenylalanine or tryptophan. The D gene is left open where the match is weak. Clone size is stated in some rows and not others, as once, few, many or a class when expanded.

v_gene: TRBV7-9
j_gene: TRBJ1-4
abundance: .
d_gene: TRBD1
CDR3nt: TGTGCCAGCAGCCCTGGGACAGGTGAAAAACTGTTTTTT
CDR3aa: CASSPGTGEKLFF

v_gene: TRBV4-3
j_gene: TRBJ1-4
abundance: .
d_gene: .
CDR3nt: TGCGCCAGCAGCCAAGAGACCGCGGGGGGCGGAGAAAAACTGTTTTTT
CDR3aa: CASSQETAGGGEKLFF

v_gene: TRBV6-5
j_gene: TRBJ2-3
abundance: .
d_gene: .
CDR3nt: TGTGCCAGCAGTTACTCCCCGTCTCCGGACGGCACAGATACGCAGTATTTT
CDR3aa: CASSYSPSPDGTDTQYF

v_gene: TRBV2
j_gene: TRBJ1-3
abundance: once
d_gene: .
CDR3nt: TGTGCCAGCAGTGCAGGATTCTCTGGAAACACCATATATTTT
CDR3aa: CASSAGFSGNTIYF

v_gene: TRBV6-6
j_gene: TRBJ2-1
abundance: .
d_gene: .
CDR3nt: TGTGCCAGCAGTTACGGGAGTGAGCAGTTCTTC
CDR3aa: CASSYGSEQFF

v_gene: TRBV20-1
j_gene: TRBJ2-7
abundance: .
d_gene: .
CDR3nt: TGCAGTGCTAGAGGGTCCTACGAGCAGTACTTC
CDR3aa: CSARGSYEQYF

v_gene: TRBV18
j_gene: TRBJ2-1
abundance: .
d_gene: TRBD1
CDR3nt: TGTGCCAGCTCACAAGGGACAGGGCGTGATGAGCAGTTCTTC
CDR3aa: CASSQGTGRDEQFF

v_gene: TRBV5-1
j_gene: TRBJ2-1
abundance: once
d_gene: .
CDR3nt: TGCGCCAGCAGCTTGGGCCAGGACAATGAGCAGTTCTTC
CDR3aa: CASSLGQDNEQFF

v_gene: TRBV9
j_gene: TRBJ1-2
abundance: .
d_gene: TRBD1
CDR3nt: TGTGCCAGCAGCGCCGGACAGGGGAGTCACTATGGCTACACCTTC
CDR3aa: CASSAGQGSHYGYTF

v_gene: TRBV12-3/TRBV12-4
j_gene: TRBJ1-1
abundance: .
d_gene: .
CDR3nt: TGTGCCAGCAGTTTGACAGTTTTGGGCACTGAAGCTTTCTTT
CDR3aa: CASSLTVLGTEAFF

v_gene: TRBV20-1
j_gene: TRBJ2-5
abundance: .
d_gene: .
CDR3nt: TGCAGTGCTAAACTGGGGGTTCAAGAGACCCAGTACTTC
CDR3aa: CSAKLGVQETQYF

v_gene: TRBV11-2
j_gene: TRBJ2-1
abundance: .
d_gene: .
CDR3nt: TGTGCCAGCAGCTTATTGGCAGGGCTCTACGAGCAGTTCTTC
CDR3aa: CASSLLAGLYEQFF

v_gene: TRBV25-1
j_gene: TRBJ2-4
abundance: .
d_gene: TRBD1
CDR3nt: TGTGCCAGCAGTGAATATAAAGGACAGGAGATTCAGTACTTC
CDR3aa: CASSEYKGQEIQYF

v_gene: TRBV7-3
j_gene: TRBJ2-7
abundance: .
d_gene: .
CDR3nt: TGTGCCAGCAGCCCAGGGGGGAGCCGATACGACGAGCAGTACTTC
CDR3aa: CASSPGGSRYDEQYF

v_gene: TRBV7-9
j_gene: TRBJ2-7
abundance: .
d_gene: TRBD1
CDR3nt: TGTGCCAGCAGCCCGGGACAGGGGGCTTTCTACGAGCAGTACTTC
CDR3aa: CASSPGQGAFYEQYF

v_gene: TRBV5-1
j_gene: TRBJ2-5
abundance: few
d_gene: TRBD2
CDR3nt: TGCGCCAGCAGCTTGGATCTAGCGGGGCCTTCCGAGACCCAGTACTTC
CDR3aa: CASSLDLAGPSETQYF

v_gene: TRBV15
j_gene: TRBJ1-1
abundance: .
d_gene: .
CDR3nt: TGTGCCACCAGCAGAGATGGGAGAGGCACTGAAGCTTTCTTT
CDR3aa: CATSRDGRGTEAFF

v_gene: TRBV19
j_gene: TRBJ1-1
abundance: .
d_gene: .
CDR3nt: TGCGCACCAAGCTTCCGTTTGACGACCACTGAAGCTTTCTTT
CDR3aa: CAPSFRLTTTEAFF

v_gene: TRBV4-1
j_gene: TRBJ1-5
abundance: .
d_gene: TRBD1
CDR3nt: TGCGCCAGCAGCCAGCTAGACAGGGGCAATCAGCCCCAGCATTTT
CDR3aa: CASSQLDRGNQPQHF

v_gene: TRBV2
j_gene: TRBJ2-3
abundance: .
d_gene: .
CDR3nt: TGTGCCAGCAGTGCAGGGGAGACATCGCAGTATTTT
CDR3aa: CASSAGETSQYF

v_gene: TRBV30
j_gene: TRBJ1-6
abundance: .
d_gene: .
CDR3nt: TGTGCCTGGAAGTTCCTAGGGACTGGGAAATCACCCCTCCACTTT
CDR3aa: CAWKFLGTGKSPLHF

v_gene: TRBV20-1
j_gene: TRBJ1-1
abundance: .
d_gene: .
CDR3nt: TGCAGTGCTAGGGGAGGGGCGTCGAACACTGAAGCTTTCTTT
CDR3aa: CSARGGASNTEAFF

v_gene: TRBV6-6
j_gene: TRBJ2-7
abundance: .
d_gene: .
CDR3nt: TGTGCCAGCAGTGAGGACGGCTACGAGCAGTACTTC
CDR3aa: CASSEDGYEQYF

v_gene: TRBV5-1
j_gene: TRBJ1-1
abundance: .
d_gene: .
CDR3nt: TGCGCCAGCAGCGGGGGCCCGAACACTGAAGTTTTCTTT
CDR3aa: CASSGGPNTEVFF